Following are 6 T cell receptor beta chains from one sample sequenced in a study of blood T cells in healthy people across ages. The authors ran a second PCR of about 6 to 11 cycles using a sample-barcoded 5' primer and a J-beta primer mix. TCRdb analysed the 5' RACE reads with MiXCR anew, one entry per CDR3 protein. Among about 800,000 distinct CDR3 sequences listed, roughly 25% were seen once. These records were also assigned to another study, of T cells of mothers and their children.

The sample consisted of blood. These receptors all come from a boy aged 5-17 years in good health.

The CDR3 is CASSYSTDSPGRANSYEQYF. In DNA form, the CDR3 reads TGTGCCAGCAGTTACTCTACTGACAGCCCTGGGAGGGCAAACTCCTACGAGCAGTACTTC. The chain has TRBV6-2 or TRBV6-3 and TRBJ2-7, with 7 bases matching TRBD2. CDR1 is MNHEY, CDR2 SVGEGT, per germline. With 0 bases clipped from V and 0 bases from J, the junction kept 17 bases outside the gene matches. The CDR3 has 20 residues.

This clonotype was detected only a few times. The genes are TRBV6-5 and TRBJ2-7; 10 nucleotides match TRBD2. Germline trimming cut 0 bases from V and 2 bases from J; bases unmatched to any gene: 4. The germline CDR1 and CDR2 sequences are MNHEY and SVGAGI. This CDR3 has 16 residues. As DNA, the CDR3 is TGTGCCAGCAGTTACTCTATAGCGGGAGGCCCCTACGAGCAGTACTTC. The encoded protein is CASSYSIAGGPYEQYF.

This sequence joins TRBV4-3 and TRBJ2-1; 9 bases align to TRBD1. Germline loops: CDR1 LGHNA, CDR2 YSLEER. There are 15 residues in the CDR3. V shed 1 base and J 8 bases; nucleotides not matched to a gene: 6. CDR3 loop: CASSQAGQGSHEQFF. The CDR3 coding sequence is TGCGCCAGCAGCCAAGCGGGACAGGGTTCCCATGAGCAGTTCTTC.

This chain joins TRBV7-2 and TRBJ2-7; no clear D. The CDR3 runs to 13 residues. Germline assignment: CDR1 SGHTA and CDR2 FQGNSA. V dropped 0 bases and J dropped 3 bases, with 6 bases sitting between them. The DNA of the CDR3 is TGTGCCAGCAGCTTAGCGGTCGACTACGAGCAGTACTTC. It specifies CASSLAVDYEQYF.

This clonotype was counted at least ten times. The V call is TRBV20-1, the J call TRBJ2-5; 15 nucleotides line up with TRBD2. Trimming at V came to 5 bases and at J to 2 bases, leaving 0 bases not matched to a gene. This CDR3 has 14 amino acids. CDR1 is DFQATT, CDR2 SNEGSKA, per germline (reference sequence). In DNA, the CDR3 is TGCAGTGCTGGACTAGCGGGGGGGCAAGAGACCCAGTACTTC. Translated: CSAGLAGGQETQYF.

Many counts were recorded for this clonotype. The J gene is TRBJ2-6, the V gene TRBV5-1, with D tentatively TRBD1 (5 bases). With 0 bases removed from V and 0 bases from J, the gap between germline ends came to 10 bases. Germline assignment: CDR1 SGHRS and CDR2 YFSETQ. The CDR3 covers 17 residues. CDR3 sequence: CASSLAGSLSGANVLTF. The CDR3 nucleotides are TGCGCCAGCAGCTTGGCAGGGTCCCTCTCTGGGGCCAACGTCCTGACTTTC.